These 4 T cell receptor beta chains share one sample of origin, sequenced in a study of cytomegalovirus exposure and HLA in healthy donors (dated by TCRdb to 2015 to 2018). Receptors were amplified or captured by the immunoSEQ multiplex PCR assay. The multiplex PCR relied on a mix of 60 forward primers for TCR Vbeta segments and 13 reverse primers for TCR Jbeta segments. The source is immuneACCESS, and TCRdb retained only in-frame sequences with V and J called. Part of the clones is not carried over; for the studies checked, unresolved V genes explain less than half of this, and the remainder is unexplained. In all, the sample holds about 120,000 clones, and 82% of those were seen once. The leading ten clones occupy about 1.5% of the sample. Input material: PBMCs. The receptors come from a woman aged 18-30 years in good health and CMV-seronegative.

The chain joins TRBV29-1 to TRBJ1-2, with D maybe TRBD1 (5 bases). The germline V and J ends were trimmed by 3 bases and 8 bases, with 16 bases remaining between them. The CDR3 sequence is 13 residues long. Germline values: CDR1 SQVTM, CDR2 ANQGSEA. The CDR3 DNA reads TGCAGCGTTGACGAGGGCAGGGCGGGGGGCTACACCTTC. Translating gives CSVDEGRAGGYTF.

The chain links TRBV5-6 to TRBJ2-7; TRBD1 matches at 11 bases. V lost 2 bases, J lost 1 base, and 5 bases stayed unmatched. The germline gives CDR1 SGHDT, CDR2 YYEEEE. There are 16 residues in the CDR3. CDR3: CASSLPGQGESYEQYF. CDR3 bases: TGTGCCAGCAGCTTACCGGGACAGGGGGAATCCTACGAGCAGTACTTC.

The chain uses TRBV5-6 and TRBJ1-3; 7 nucleotides align to TRBD1. CDR1 SGHDT and CDR2 YYEEEE come from the germline V gene. The length of the CDR3 is 15 residues. The V gene end was trimmed by 7 bases and the J gene end by 7 bases; junction bases not matched to a gene: 14. Here the CDR3 DNA reads TGTGCCAGCTCAGGGGGGCAGGGAGTATTCAACACCATATATTTT. Translated, it gives CASSGGQGVFNTIYF.

This CDR3 is CASRGHGQSYEQYF. Here the CDR3 DNA reads TGTGCCAGTAGGGGGCACGGACAAAGCTACGAGCAGTACTTC. The rearrangement joins TRBV19 to TRBJ2-7; maybe TRBD1 (5 bases). Germline loops: CDR1 LNHDA, CDR2 SQIVND (reference sequence). This CDR3 comprises 14 residues. V lost 6 bases, J lost 3 bases, and 15 bases lay in between.